Sequencing of this TCR beta chain was carried out in a study of cytomegalovirus exposure and HLA in healthy donors. Points from the study as a whole: The study labeled about 160 TCR beta chains cytomegalovirus-associated. According to an earlier analysis, most TCR beta V segments yielded productive rearrangements about 90% or about 30% of the time.

Healthy bone marrow donors formed the donor group. 13 Jbeta primers and 60 Vbeta primers were used for the PCR. Some clones are missing from TCRdb's copy, which holds only in-frame ones; the method was immunoSEQ multiplex PCR. This sample yields approximately 290,000 clones, of which 75% to 90% are seen a single time; about 0.28% belongs to the top ten. As concerns this clone: Its antigen remains unknown.

The CDR3 covers 15 residues. Germline CDR1 reads SGHVS; CDR2 reads FNYEAQ. The chain carries TRBV7-6 and TRBJ2-5; possibly TRBD2 for D (5 bases). The closer fit of TRBJ2-7 to the DNA end suggests the J call may be wrong. The sequencing sample was made of PBMCs. The TCR sequence derives from a girl aged 2-10 years in good health and CMV-seronegative. DNA of the CDR3: TGTGCCAGCAGCTTAGCGGGCCGGGAACTCTACGAGCAGTACTTC. This codes for CASSLAGRELYEQYF.